The clone carrying this TCR beta chain has a single count. V was cut by 9 bases and J by 0 bases, with 16 bases left in between. The CDR3 loop spans 15 amino acids. Germline CDR1 reads LNHDA; CDR2 reads SQIVND (reference sequence). This entry belongs to a study of control samples from healthy donors and cancer patients. The method was immunoSEQ multiplex PCR; TCRdb's version includes in-frame clones alone and lacks a portion of them. The repertoire has about 130,000 clones, more than 80% of them found once; the top ten carry over 2%. This receptor was identified in a man aged 18-30 years in good health. The V and J genes are TRBV19 and TRBJ2-3, with D perhaps matching TRBD1 or TRBD2 (5 bases each). Input material: blood. CDR3 sequence (DNA): TGTGCCAGCGACCTCGGGACGTCTAGCACAGATACGCAGTATTTT. This translates into CASDLGTSSTDTQYF.